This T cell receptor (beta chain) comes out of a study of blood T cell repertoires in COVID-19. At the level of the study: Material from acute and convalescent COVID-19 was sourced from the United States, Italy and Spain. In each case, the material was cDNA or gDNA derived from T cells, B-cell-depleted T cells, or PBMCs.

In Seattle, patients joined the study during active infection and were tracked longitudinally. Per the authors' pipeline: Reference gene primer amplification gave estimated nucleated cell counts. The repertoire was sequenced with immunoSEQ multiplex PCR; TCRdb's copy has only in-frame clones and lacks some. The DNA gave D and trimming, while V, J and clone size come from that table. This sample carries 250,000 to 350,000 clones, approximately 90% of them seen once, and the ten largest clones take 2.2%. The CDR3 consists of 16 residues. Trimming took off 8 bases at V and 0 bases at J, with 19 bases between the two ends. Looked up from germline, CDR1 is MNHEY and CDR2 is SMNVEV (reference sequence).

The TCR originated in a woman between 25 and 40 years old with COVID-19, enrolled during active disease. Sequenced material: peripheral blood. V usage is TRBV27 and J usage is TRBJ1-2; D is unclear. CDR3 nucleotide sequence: TGTGCCAGCCTCTCCCGGTGGACTGATACTAACTATGGCTACACCTTC. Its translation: CASLSRWTDTNYGYTF.